This section outlines one T cell receptor beta chain sequence together with its context. V was shortened by 2 bases and J by 2 bases, with 6 bases between the two germline ends. The CDR3 sequence is 13 residues long. Germline CDR1 and CDR2: ENHRY and SYGVKD. Original methodology: By means of reference gene primer amplification, nucleated cell counts were estimated. The table came from immunoSEQ multiplex PCR; TCRdb's copy has only in-frame clones and leaves some out. From that table come the V and J calls and clone size; the DNA was used to work out D and trimming. The sample consists of 120,000 or so clones, more than 60% of them appearing once. This sample stems from a study of blood T cell repertoires in COVID-19. Across the study: The samples span acute and convalescent COVID-19 from the United States, Italy and Spain. Sources were T cells, B-cell-depleted T cells, or PBMCs; the material itself was cDNA or gDNA.

The sequenced sample consisted of peripheral blood. The chain uses TRBV10-3 and TRBJ1-2; D gene ambiguous. This clonotype originated in a man aged 70 or older with acute or convalescent COVID-19. The DNA for the CDR3 is TGTGCCATCAGTGAGGGGCAGAACTATGGCTACACCTTC. Amino acid sequence: CAISEGQNYGYTF.